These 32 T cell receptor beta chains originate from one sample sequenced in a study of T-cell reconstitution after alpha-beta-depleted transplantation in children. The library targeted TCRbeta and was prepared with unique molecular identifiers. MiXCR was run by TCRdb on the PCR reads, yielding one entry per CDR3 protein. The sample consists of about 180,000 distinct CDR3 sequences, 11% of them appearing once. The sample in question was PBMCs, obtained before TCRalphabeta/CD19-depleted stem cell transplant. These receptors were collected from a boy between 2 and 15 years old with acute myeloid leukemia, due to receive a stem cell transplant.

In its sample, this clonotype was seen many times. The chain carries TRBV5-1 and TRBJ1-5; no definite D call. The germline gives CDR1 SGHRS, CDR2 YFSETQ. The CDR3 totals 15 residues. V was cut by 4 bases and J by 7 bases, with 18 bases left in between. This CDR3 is CASSRDPDGGQPQHF. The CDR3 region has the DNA TGCGCCAGCAGCCGAGACCCGGACGGAGGACAGCCCCAGCATTTT.

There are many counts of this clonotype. The DNA of the CDR3 is TGTGCCAGCAGTTACGCACCAGGGAGCAACGAGCAGTACTTC. Translating gives CASSYAPGSNEQYF. The V gene is TRBV6-5, the J gene TRBJ2-7, with D perhaps matching TRBD1 or TRBD2 (5 bases each). CDR1 MNHEY and CDR2 SVGAGI come from the germline V gene. CDR3 length: 14 residues. Between the trimmed V and J ends, which lost 2 bases and 5 bases, there was a span of 13 bases.

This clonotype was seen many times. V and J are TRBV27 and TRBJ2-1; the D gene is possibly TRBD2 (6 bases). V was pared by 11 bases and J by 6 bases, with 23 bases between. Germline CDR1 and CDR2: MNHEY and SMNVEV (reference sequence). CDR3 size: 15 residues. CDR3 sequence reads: CAASRASAGSNEQFF. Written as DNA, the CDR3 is TGTGCCGCCAGCAGAGCTAGCGCCGGGAGCAATGAGCAGTTCTTC.

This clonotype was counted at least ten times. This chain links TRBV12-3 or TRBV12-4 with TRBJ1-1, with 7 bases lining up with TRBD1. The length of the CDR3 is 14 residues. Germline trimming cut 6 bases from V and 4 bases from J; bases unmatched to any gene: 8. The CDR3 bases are TGTGCCAGCAGGATAGGACAGGCAGGCACTGAAGCTTTCTTT. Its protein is CASRIGQAGTEAFF.

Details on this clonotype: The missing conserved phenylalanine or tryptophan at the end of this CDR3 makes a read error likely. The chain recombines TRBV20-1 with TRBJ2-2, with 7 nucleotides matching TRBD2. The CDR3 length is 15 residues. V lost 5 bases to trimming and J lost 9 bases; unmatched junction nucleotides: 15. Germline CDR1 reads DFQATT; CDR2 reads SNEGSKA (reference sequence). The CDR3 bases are TGCAGTGCTGGCCGGGCTGCCGGGGGGTACTGGGAGCTGTTTTCT. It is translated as CSAGRAAGGYWELFS.

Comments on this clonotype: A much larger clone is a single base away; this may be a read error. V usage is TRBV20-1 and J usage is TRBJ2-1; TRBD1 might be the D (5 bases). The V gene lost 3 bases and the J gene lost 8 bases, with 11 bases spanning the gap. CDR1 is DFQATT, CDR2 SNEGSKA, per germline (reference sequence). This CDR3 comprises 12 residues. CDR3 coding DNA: TGCAGTGCTAGGGGGCGGTATCATGAGCAGTTCTTC. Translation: CSARGRYHEQFF.

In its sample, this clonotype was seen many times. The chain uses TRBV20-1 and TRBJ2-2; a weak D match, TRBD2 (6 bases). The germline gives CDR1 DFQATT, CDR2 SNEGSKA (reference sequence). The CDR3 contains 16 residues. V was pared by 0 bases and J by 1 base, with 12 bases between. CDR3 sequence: CSARDNLGGNTGELFF. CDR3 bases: TGCAGTGCTAGAGATAACTTGGGGGGGAACACCGGGGAGCTGTTTTTT.

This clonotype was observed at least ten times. The CDR3 region has the DNA TGCAGTGCGGGGACTAGCTACCACGAGCAGTACTTC. It is translated as CSAGTSYHEQYF. The V gene is TRBV20-1, the J gene TRBJ2-7; 9 bases are shared with TRBD2. Germline V gene lookup returns CDR1 DFQATT and CDR2 SNEGSKA (reference sequence). This CDR3 contains 12 residues. J lost 5 bases, V lost 6 bases, and 5 bases had no gene match.

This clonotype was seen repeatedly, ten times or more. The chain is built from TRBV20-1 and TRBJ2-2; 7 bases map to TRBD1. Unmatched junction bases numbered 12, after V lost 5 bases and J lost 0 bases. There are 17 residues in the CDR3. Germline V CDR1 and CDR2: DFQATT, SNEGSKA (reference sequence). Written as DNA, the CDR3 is TGCAGTGCTGCCCGGAGTCAGGGGGTTACGAACACCGGGGAGCTGTTTTTT. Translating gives CSAARSQGVTNTGELFF.

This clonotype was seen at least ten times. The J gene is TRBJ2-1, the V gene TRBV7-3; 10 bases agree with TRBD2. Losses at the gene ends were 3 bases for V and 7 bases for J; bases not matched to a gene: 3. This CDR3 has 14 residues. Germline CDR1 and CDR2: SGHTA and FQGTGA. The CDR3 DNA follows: TGTGCCAGCAGCTTCGGACTAGCGGAGAATGAGCAGTTCTTC. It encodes CASSFGLAENEQFF.

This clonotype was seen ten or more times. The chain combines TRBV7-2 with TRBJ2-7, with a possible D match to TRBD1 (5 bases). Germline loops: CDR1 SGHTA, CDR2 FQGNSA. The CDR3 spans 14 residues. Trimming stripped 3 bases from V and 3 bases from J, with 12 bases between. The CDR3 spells CASSFGAGDYEQYV. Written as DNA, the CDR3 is TGTGCCAGCAGCTTTGGGGCAGGAGACTACGAGCAGTACGTC.

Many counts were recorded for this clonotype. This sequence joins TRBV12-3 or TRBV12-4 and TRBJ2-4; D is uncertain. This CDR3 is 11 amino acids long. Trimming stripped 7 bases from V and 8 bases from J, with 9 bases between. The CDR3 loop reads CASTPGYIQYF. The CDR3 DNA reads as TGTGCCAGCACCCCCGGGTACATTCAGTACTTC.

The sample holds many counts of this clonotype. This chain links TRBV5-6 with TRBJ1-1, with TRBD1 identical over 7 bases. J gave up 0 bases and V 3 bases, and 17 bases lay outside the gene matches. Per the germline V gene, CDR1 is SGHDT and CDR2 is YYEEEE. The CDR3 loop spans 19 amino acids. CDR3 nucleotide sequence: TGTGCCAGCAGCTCGGGACTACGCCGGGACAGCGTCATGAACACTGAAGCTTTCTTT. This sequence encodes CASSSGLRRDSVMNTEAFF.

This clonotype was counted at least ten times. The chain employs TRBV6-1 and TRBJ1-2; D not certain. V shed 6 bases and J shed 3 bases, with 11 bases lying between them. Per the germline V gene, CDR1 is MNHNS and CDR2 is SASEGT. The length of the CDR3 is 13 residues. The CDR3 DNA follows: TGTGCCAGCAGCCCGGAAAGGGACTATGGCTACACCTTC. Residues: CASSPERDYGYTF.

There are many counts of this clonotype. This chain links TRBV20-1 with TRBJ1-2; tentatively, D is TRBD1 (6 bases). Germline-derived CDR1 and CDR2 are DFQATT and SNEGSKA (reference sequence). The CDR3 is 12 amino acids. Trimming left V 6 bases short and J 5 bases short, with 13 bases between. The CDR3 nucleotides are TGCAGTGCCCCCCCGGGGGCGTATGGCTACACCTTC. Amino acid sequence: CSAPPGAYGYTF.

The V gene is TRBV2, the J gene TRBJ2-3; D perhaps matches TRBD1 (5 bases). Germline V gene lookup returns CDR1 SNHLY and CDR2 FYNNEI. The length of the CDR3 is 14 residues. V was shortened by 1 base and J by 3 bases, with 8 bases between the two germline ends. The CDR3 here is CASSEGGRTDTQYF. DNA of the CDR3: TGTGCCAGCAGTGAAGGGGGCCGGACAGATACGCAGTATTTT.

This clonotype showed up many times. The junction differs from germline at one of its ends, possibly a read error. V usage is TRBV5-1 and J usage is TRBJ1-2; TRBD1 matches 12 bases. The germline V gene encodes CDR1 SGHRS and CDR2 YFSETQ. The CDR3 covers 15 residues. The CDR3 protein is CASRTGTGGDYAYTF. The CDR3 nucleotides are TGCGCCAGCAGAACCGGGACAGGGGGCGACTATGCCTACACCTTC.

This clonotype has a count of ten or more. The CDR3 sequence is CASSQVRAGGLAKNIQYF. CDR3 sequence (DNA): TGCGCCAGCAGCCAAGTCCGTGCAGGGGGCCTAGCCAAAAACATTCAGTACTTC. The chain joins TRBV4-1 to TRBJ2-4; 8 bases line up with TRBD1. CDR1 and CDR2 (germline): MGHRA, YSYEKL. V lost 1 base to trimming and J lost 0 bases; unmatched junction nucleotides: 8. The CDR3 runs to 18 residues.

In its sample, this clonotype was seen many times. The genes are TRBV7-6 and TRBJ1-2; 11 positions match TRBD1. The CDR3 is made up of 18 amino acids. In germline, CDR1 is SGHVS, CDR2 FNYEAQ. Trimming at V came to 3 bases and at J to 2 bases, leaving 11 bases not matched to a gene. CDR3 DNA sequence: TGTGCCAGCAGCTTCGCTCCGACCCGGGACAGGGGGAACTATGGCTACACCTTC. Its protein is CASSFAPTRDRGNYGYTF.

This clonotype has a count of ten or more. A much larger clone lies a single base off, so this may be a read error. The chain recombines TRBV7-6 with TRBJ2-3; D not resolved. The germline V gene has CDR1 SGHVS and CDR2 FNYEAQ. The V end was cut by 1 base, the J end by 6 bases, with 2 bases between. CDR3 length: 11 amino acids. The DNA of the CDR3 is TGTGCCAGCAGCTTAGACGATACGCAGTATTTT. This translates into CASSLDDTQYF. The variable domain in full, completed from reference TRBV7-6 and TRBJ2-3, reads GAGVSQSPRYKVTKRGQDVALRCDPISGHVSLYWYRQALGQGPEFLTYFNYEAQQDKSGLPNDRFSAERPEGSISTLTIQRTEQRDSAMYRCASSLDDTQYFGPGTRLTVL.

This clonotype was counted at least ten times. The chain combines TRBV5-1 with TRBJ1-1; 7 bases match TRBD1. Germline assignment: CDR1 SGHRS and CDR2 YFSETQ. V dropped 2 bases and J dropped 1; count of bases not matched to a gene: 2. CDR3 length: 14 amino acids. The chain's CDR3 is CASSFYRGNTEAFF. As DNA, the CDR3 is TGCGCCAGCAGCTTTTACAGGGGGAACACTGAAGCTTTCTTT.

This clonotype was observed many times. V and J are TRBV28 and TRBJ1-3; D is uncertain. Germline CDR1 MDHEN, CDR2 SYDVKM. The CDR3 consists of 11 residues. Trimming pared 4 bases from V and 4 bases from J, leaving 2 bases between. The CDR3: CASSWGNTIYF. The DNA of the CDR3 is TGTGCCAGCAGTTGGGGAAACACCATATATTTT.

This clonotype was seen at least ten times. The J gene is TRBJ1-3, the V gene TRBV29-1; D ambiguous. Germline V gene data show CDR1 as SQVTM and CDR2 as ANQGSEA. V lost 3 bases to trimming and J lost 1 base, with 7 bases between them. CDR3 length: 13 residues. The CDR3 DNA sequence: TGCAGCGTTGAGAGTCAGTCTGGAAACACCATATATTTT. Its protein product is CSVESQSGNTIYF.

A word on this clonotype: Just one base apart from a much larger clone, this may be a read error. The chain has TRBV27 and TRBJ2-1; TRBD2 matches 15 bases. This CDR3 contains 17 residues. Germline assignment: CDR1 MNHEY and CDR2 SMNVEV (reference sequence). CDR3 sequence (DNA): TGTGCCAGCAGTTACCCGGGACTAGCGGGAGGCGTAAATGAGCAGTCCTTC. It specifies CASSYPGLAGGVNEQSF.

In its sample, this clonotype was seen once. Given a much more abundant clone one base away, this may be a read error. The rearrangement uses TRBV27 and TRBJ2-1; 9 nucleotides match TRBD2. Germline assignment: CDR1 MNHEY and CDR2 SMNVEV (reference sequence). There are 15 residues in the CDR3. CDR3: CASSLMGGRVNAQFF. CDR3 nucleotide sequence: TGTGCCAGCAGCCTTATGGGCGGGAGGGTTAATGCGCAGTTCTTC.

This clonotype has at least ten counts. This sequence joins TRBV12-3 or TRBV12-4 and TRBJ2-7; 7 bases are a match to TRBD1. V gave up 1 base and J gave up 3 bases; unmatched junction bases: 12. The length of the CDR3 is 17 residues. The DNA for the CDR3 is TGTGCCAGCAGTTTAGTGGTAGGGGACAGTGGAGTCTACGAGCAGTACTTC. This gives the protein CASSLVVGDSGVYEQYF.

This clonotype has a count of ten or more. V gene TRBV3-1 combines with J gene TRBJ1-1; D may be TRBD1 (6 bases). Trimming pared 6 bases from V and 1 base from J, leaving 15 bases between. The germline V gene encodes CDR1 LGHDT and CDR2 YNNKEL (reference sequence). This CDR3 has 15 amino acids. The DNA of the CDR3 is TGTGCCAGCAGTCGTCTTCGGGACAAGAACACTGAAGCTTTCTTT. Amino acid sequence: CASSRLRDKNTEAFF. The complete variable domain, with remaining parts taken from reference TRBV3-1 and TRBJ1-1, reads DTAVSQTPKYLVTQMGNDKSIKCEQNLGHDTMYWYKQDSKKFLKIMFSYNNKELIINETVPNRFSPKSPDKAHLNLHINSLELGDSAVYFCASSRLRDKNTEAFFGQGTRLTVV.

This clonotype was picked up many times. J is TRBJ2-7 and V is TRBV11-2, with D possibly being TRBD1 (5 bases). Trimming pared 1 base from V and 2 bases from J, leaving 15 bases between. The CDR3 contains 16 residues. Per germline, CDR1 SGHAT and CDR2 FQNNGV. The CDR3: CASSLVGSGIPYEQYF. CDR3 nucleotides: TGTGCCAGCAGCTTAGTGGGGTCAGGGATACCCTACGAGCAGTACTTC.

CDR3 bases: TGTGCCAGCAGCACCCGACAGGGCAATGGCTACACCTTC. This gives the protein CASSTRQGNGYTF. V is TRBV11-2 and J is TRBJ1-2; 7 nucleotides match TRBD1. J gave up 6 bases and V 5 bases, and 6 bases lay outside the gene matches. Germline assignment: CDR1 SGHAT and CDR2 FQNNGV. CDR3 size: 13 residues.

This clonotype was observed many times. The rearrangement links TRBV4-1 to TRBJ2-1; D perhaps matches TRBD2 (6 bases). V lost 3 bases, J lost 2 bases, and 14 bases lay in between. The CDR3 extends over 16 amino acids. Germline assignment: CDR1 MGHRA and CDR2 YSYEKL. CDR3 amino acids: CASSQPTRTTYNEQFF. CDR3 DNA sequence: TGCGCCAGCAGCCAGCCGACTAGGACTACCTACAATGAGCAGTTCTTC.

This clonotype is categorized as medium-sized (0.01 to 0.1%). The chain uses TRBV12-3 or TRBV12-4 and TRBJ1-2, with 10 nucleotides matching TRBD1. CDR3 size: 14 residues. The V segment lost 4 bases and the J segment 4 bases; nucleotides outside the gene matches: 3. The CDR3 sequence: CASSSRTGGYGYTF. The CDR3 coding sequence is TGTGCCAGCAGTTCCCGGACAGGGGGCTATGGCTACACCTTC.

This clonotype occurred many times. For the CDR3, the DNA is TGTGCCAGCAGCCCGACGGACAGGGACTATGGCTACACCTTC. Amino acid sequence: CASSPTDRDYGYTF. The gene calls are TRBV7-9 and TRBJ1-2; 8 bases are shared with TRBD1. Germline loops: CDR1 SEHNR, CDR2 FQNEAQ (reference sequence). Unmatched junction bases numbered 5, after V lost 5 bases and J lost 3 bases. The CDR3 covers 14 residues.